This paragraph covers one T cell receptor (beta chain) sequence. These data belong to a study of OX40 agonist ivuxolimab in advanced cancers. Measured with immunoSEQ multiplex PCR; TCRdb has only the in-frame clones, and not every one. The sample lists 25,000 to 30,000 clones, more than 75% seen once, with around 33% in the top ten. This CDR3 spans 14 amino acids. Trimming took 0 bases from V and 5 from J, leaving 13 bases between them. Germline CDR1 and CDR2: GTSNPN and SVGIG (reference sequence). The genes are TRBV30 and TRBJ2-5, with D perhaps assigned TRBD1 or TRBD2 (5 bases each). The TCR comes from an adult with an advanced solid tumor such as melanoma, head and neck, liver or kidney cancer. The sequenced sample was CD4+ or CD8+ T cells sorted from blood, obtained in a trial of the OX40 agonist ivuxolimab. CDR3 DNA sequence: TGTGCCTGGAGTGTGGGGGTTTTAGGGGAGACCCAGTACTTC. This encodes CAWSVGVLGETQYF.